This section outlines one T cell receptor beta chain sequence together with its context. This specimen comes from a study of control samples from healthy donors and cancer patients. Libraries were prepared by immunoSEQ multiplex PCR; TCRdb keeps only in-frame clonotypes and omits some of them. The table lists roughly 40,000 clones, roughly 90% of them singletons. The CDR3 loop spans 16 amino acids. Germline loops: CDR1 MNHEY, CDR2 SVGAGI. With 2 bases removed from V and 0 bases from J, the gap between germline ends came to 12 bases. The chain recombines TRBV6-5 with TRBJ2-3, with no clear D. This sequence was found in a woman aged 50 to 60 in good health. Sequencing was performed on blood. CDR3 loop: CASSYRRFSSTDTQYF. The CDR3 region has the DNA TGTGCCAGCAGTTACCGACGATTCAGTAGCACAGATACGCAGTATTTT.